This is a list of T cell receptor beta chains from one sample in a study of radiation and T cells in renal cell carcinoma. Clones were sequenced by immunoSEQ multiplex PCR, and TCRdb holds only the in-frame ones, with some missing. The sample lists around 140,000 clones; less than 90% were seen once. The source material was blood, sampled from a patient whose treatment included radiotherapy and nephrectomy. The receptors were gathered from a woman aged 50 to 65 with renal cell carcinoma. Both conserved end residues are trimmed from each CDR3. Each record gives: D gene, clone size, V gene, J gene, CDR3 protein. The D gene is left open where the match is weak. Some rows mark clone size as missing; the rest say once, few, many or name a class of expanded clone.

D: .
size: .
V: TRBV7-2
J: TRBJ2-7
CDR3: ASSLDTVYEQY

D: TRBD1
size: .
V: TRBV13
J: TRBJ2-7
CDR3: ASSLGGQGLWEQY

D: .
size: .
V: TRBV7-2
J: TRBJ1-5
CDR3: ASSWNSNQPQH

D: TRBD1
size: .
V: TRBV25-1
J: TRBJ2-6
CDR3: ASSEDNRGAGANVLT

D: TRBD1
size: .
V: TRBV27
J: TRBJ2-3
CDR3: ASSFRRQGTDTQY

D: .
size: .
V: TRBV10-3
J: TRBJ2-6
CDR3: AIRPTGANVLT

D: .
size: .
V: TRBV4-1
J: TRBJ1-1
CDR3: ASSQAQTGPNTEAF

D: TRBD1
size: .
V: TRBV4-3
J: TRBJ1-2
CDR3: ASSPAGGRGRRGYT

D: TRBD1
size: .
V: TRBV7-9
J: TRBJ1-6
CDR3: ASSLASGQGTSPLH

D: .
size: .
V: TRBV7-9
J: TRBJ2-7
CDR3: ASSSGDGLYEQY

D: TRBD2
size: .
V: TRBV4-3
J: TRBJ2-1
CDR3: ASSQEWGREFNEQF

D: .
size: .
V: TRBV28
J: TRBJ2-3
CDR3: ASSFRATSTDTQY

D: .
size: few
V: TRBV6-6
J: TRBJ1-1
CDR3: ASSPGIDTEAF

D: .
size: .
V: TRBV7-6
J: TRBJ2-6
CDR3: ASSLQGGASGANVLT

D: .
size: .
V: TRBV7-9
J: TRBJ2-7
CDR3: ASSLAVALEQY

D: .
size: .
V: TRBV9
J: TRBJ1-1
CDR3: ASSVADRNTEAF

D: .
size: .
V: TRBV5-8
J: TRBJ1-3
CDR3: ASSLDRIMAGNTIY

D: .
size: .
V: TRBV30
J: TRBJ1-5
CDR3: AWSVGMGNQPQH

D: TRBD1
size: once
V: TRBV27
J: TRBJ1-5
CDR3: ASRLTGGAGQPQH

D: .
size: .
V: TRBV7-7
J: TRBJ2-1
CDR3: ASSLGGPEHEQF

D: TRBD1
size: .
V: TRBV30
J: TRBJ1-4
CDR3: AWERQGSNEKLF

D: TRBD1
size: .
V: TRBV2
J: TRBJ2-5
CDR3: ASSVGQGQETQY

D: .
size: once
V: TRBV4-1
J: TRBJ1-2
CDR3: ASSQVSTNYGYT

D: TRBD1
size: .
V: TRBV6-5
J: TRBJ1-2
CDR3: ASRGTGGAGYT

D: .
size: .
V: TRBV10-3
J: TRBJ1-4
CDR3: AIKDTGEKLF

D: TRBD2
size: once
V: TRBV5-1
J: TRBJ2-1
CDR3: ASSLALAENNEQF

D: .
size: .
V: TRBV9
J: TRBJ2-3
CDR3: ASSRDSTDTQY

D: .
size: few
V: TRBV7-2
J: TRBJ1-1
CDR3: ASSLVWNTEAF

D: .
size: .
V: TRBV28
J: TRBJ1-4
CDR3: ASSLYRGANEKLF

D: .
size: .
V: TRBV7-9
J: TRBJ2-1
CDR3: ASSAYNEQF

D: .
size: .
V: TRBV6-1
J: TRBJ1-5
CDR3: ASSEETEYSNQPQH

D: TRBD1
size: .
V: TRBV28
J: TRBJ1-2
CDR3: ASSLIQGAFGYT

D: .
size: once
V: TRBV10-1
J: TRBJ2-1
CDR3: ASSESNRGFNEQF

D: .
size: once
V: TRBV10-2
J: TRBJ1-2
CDR3: ASTGPKANYGYT

D: TRBD1
size: .
V: TRBV9
J: TRBJ2-3
CDR3: ASSVAGGPVTDTQY

D: .
size: .
V: TRBV7-2
J: TRBJ1-6
CDR3: ASSSDGDSPLH

D: TRBD2
size: .
V: TRBV18
J: TRBJ2-5
CDR3: ASSLTPLAGKETQY

D: TRBD1
size: .
V: TRBV18
J: TRBJ1-1
CDR3: ASSPWMGQGWTEAF

D: .
size: .
V: TRBV7-7
J: TRBJ2-1
CDR3: ASSLVGGFEQF

D: .
size: .
V: TRBV5-4
J: TRBJ2-7
CDR3: ASSFSQGVHEQY

D: .
size: few
V: TRBV7-2
J: TRBJ1-2
CDR3: ASSLYTYGYT

D: .
size: few
V: TRBV29-1
J: TRBJ1-1
CDR3: SVEEVVARAF

D: .
size: .
V: TRBV10-3
J: TRBJ2-7
CDR3: AISDGTPTYEQY

D: TRBD2
size: .
V: TRBV5-1
J: TRBJ2-5
CDR3: ASSQTALAGVETQY

D: .
size: .
V: TRBV27
J: TRBJ1-5
CDR3: ASSSTGSNQPQH

D: TRBD1
size: .
V: TRBV28
J: TRBJ1-2
CDR3: ASSAGQGDYGYT

D: .
size: .
V: TRBV13
J: TRBJ2-7
CDR3: ASSLGGNYVKQY

D: .
size: .
V: TRBV20-1
J: TRBJ2-5
CDR3: SASRGTQY

D: TRBD2
size: .
V: TRBV13
J: TRBJ2-3
CDR3: ASSPRTSGRGDTQY